The rows below give T cell receptor beta chains drawn from one sample of a study of T-cell reconstitution after alpha-beta-depleted transplantation in children. TCRdb called the PCR reads again in MiXCR, with one record for every CDR3 protein. The sample shows approximately 630,000 distinct CDR3 sequences, around 13% of them seen only once. The sequencing used PBMCs, collected before TCRalphabeta/CD19-depleted stem cell transplant. The receptors originated from a girl aged 2 to 10 with congenital amegakaryocytic thrombocytopenia, due to receive a stem cell transplant. Each CDR3 is given with its conserved first and last residue. Each record gives: V gene, D gene, clone size, J gene, CDR3 length, CDR3 protein, CDR3 DNA. The D gene is left open where the match is weak. Part of the rows lack a size; the others show once, few, many or a class for expanded clones.

TRBV27	TRBD2	NA	TRBJ2-1	15	CASSSSGGPYGEQFF	TGTGCCAGCAGTTCCAGCGGGGGGCCCTACGGGGAGCAGTTCTTC
TRBV10-2	TRBD1	NA	TRBJ2-1	12	CASWGQVDEQFF	TGCGCCAGCTGGGGACAGGTCGATGAGCAGTTCTTC
TRBV29-1	NA	many	TRBJ2-3	13	CSVVILHTDTQYF	TGCAGCGTTGTTATACTTCACACAGATACGCAGTATTTT
TRBV7-9	TRBD1	many	TRBJ2-3	16	CASRHPGTASPDTQYF	TGTGCCAGCAGACATCCCGGGACAGCTTCCCCAGATACGCAGTATTTT
TRBV5-1	TRBD2	few	TRBJ2-1	16	CASSLVASGPYFEQFF	TGCGCCAGCAGCTTGGTTGCTAGCGGCCCTTATTTTGAGCAGTTCTTC
TRBV28	TRBD1	NA	TRBJ2-1	11	CASSLGQRGFF	TGTGCCAGCAGTCTGGGACAGCGAGGTTTCTTC
TRBV12-3/TRBV12-4	NA	few	TRBJ1-4	14	CASSSGTTHEKLFF	TGTGCCAGCAGTTCCGGGACAACCCATGAAAAACTGTTTTTT
TRBV6-1	NA	few	TRBJ2-1	14	CASSKSRSYNEQFF	TGTGCCAGCAGTAAGAGTAGGTCCTACAATGAGCAGTTCTTC
TRBV28	NA	few	TRBJ2-7	12	CASSLTREVQYF	TGTGCCAGCAGTTTAACCAGGGAAGTACAGTACTTC
TRBV27	NA	NA	TRBJ1-1	11	CASSFSREAFF	TGTGCCAGCAGTTTTTCCCGAGAAGCTTTCTTT
TRBV7-9	NA	few	TRBJ2-5	15	CASSRLNGPLGTQYF	TGTGCCAGCAGCAGATTAAACGGACCCCTCGGGACCCAGTACTTC
TRBV7-6	NA	NA	TRBJ1-3	13	CASSPRGGNTIYF	TGTGCCAGCAGCCCCCGGGGGGGAAACACCATATATTTT
TRBV5-1	TRBD1	NA	TRBJ2-1	15	CASSFGRTGHNEQFF	TGCGCCAGCAGCTTTGGTAGGACAGGGCACAATGAGCAGTTCTTC
TRBV12-3/TRBV12-4	NA	many	TRBJ2-5	14	CASSLAGVRETQYF	TGTGCCAGCAGTTTAGCGGGAGTTCGGGAGACCCAGTACTTC
TRBV20-1	TRBD1	many	TRBJ2-3	15	CSGHLGDRGTDTQYF	TGCAGTGGTCACCTGGGGGACAGGGGAACAGATACGCAGTATTTT
TRBV6-1	TRBD2	many	TRBJ2-7	14	CASIGLAGTYEQYF	TGTGCCAGCATCGGACTAGCGGGCACCTACGAGCAGTACTTC
TRBV7-3	NA	NA	TRBJ2-2	16	CASSRTGHINSGELFF	TGTGCCAGCAGCCGAACCGGACATATTAATTCCGGGGAGCTGTTTTTT
TRBV28	NA	many	TRBJ2-1	13	CASSFRSYNEQFF	TGTGCCAGCAGTTTCCGCTCCTACAATGAGCAGTTCTTC
TRBV7-9	NA	few	TRBJ2-1	16	CASSPRGGWAYNEQFF	TGTGCCAGCAGCCCCCGGGGCGGGTGGGCCTACAATGAGCAGTTCTTC
TRBV9	TRBD1	NA	TRBJ2-3	15	CASSVGTGTIDTQYF	TGTGCCAGCAGCGTGGGGACAGGAACCATCGATACGCAGTATTTT
TRBV10-3	NA	many	TRBJ2-7	14	CAISELQQTYEQYF	TGTGCCATCAGTGAACTACAGCAGACCTACGAGCAGTACTTC
TRBV7-2	TRBD2	few	TRBJ2-3	18	CASSLVASGSRISDTQYF	TGTGCCAGCAGCTTAGTCGCTAGCGGGAGTAGGATTTCAGATACGCAGTATTTT
TRBV12-3/TRBV12-4	NA	many	TRBJ2-2	16	CASSFLGTPWGGELFF	TGTGCCAGCAGTTTCTTGGGGACTCCTTGGGGCGGGGAGCTGTTTTTT
TRBV5-1	NA	few	TRBJ1-1	15	CASSLRSGTSLEAFF	TGCGCCAGCAGCTTGAGGTCTGGGACATCTCTTGAAGCTTTCTTT
TRBV5-5	TRBD2	many	TRBJ2-7	15	CASSFGLAASYEQYF	TGTGCCAGCAGCTTTGGTCTAGCGGCCTCCTACGAGCAGTACTTC
TRBV20-1	TRBD2	many	TRBJ2-1	17	CSAPLWRTSGSGNEQFF	TGCAGTGCCCCCCTGTGGCGGACTAGCGGGAGTGGAAATGAGCAGTTCTTC
TRBV29-1	TRBD2	few	TRBJ2-7	15	CSVVRLAGDSYEQYF	TGCAGCGTTGTCCGACTAGCGGGGGACTCCTACGAGCAGTACTTC
TRBV7-2	NA	few	TRBJ1-3	13	CASKGGSGNTIYF	TGTGCCAGCAAGGGGGGCTCTGGAAACACCATATATTTT
TRBV12-3/TRBV12-4	TRBD2	many	TRBJ2-1	14	CASRREGSYNEQFF	TGTGCCAGCAGAAGGGAGGGCTCCTACAATGAGCAGTTCTTC
TRBV5-1	NA	many	TRBJ2-1	13	CASSAETWNEQFF	TGCGCCAGCAGCGCGGAAACCTGGAATGAGCAGTTCTTC
TRBV5-5	NA	NA	TRBJ2-2	14	CASKEGANTGELFF	TGTGCCAGCAAGGAAGGGGCGAACACCGGGGAGCTGTTTTTT
TRBV7-8	NA	NA	TRBJ2-3	16	CASSLASRYSTDTQYF	TGTGCCAGCAGCTTAGCCTCACGGTACAGCACAGATACGCAGTATTTT
TRBV20-1	TRBD1	few	TRBJ1-6	15	CSAPEPGQGGSPLHF	TGCAGTGCCCCAGAGCCGGGACAGGGGGGTTCACCCCTCCACTTT
TRBV27	TRBD2	many	TRBJ2-1	16	CASSWITSGAPNEQFF	TGTGCCAGCAGTTGGATTACTAGCGGGGCTCCCAATGAGCAGTTCTTC
TRBV5-1	TRBD2	NA	TRBJ2-5	17	CASSLEWSAGGPETQYF	TGCGCCAGCAGCTTGGAGTGGTCTGCGGGAGGACCAGAGACCCAGTACTTC
TRBV29-1	NA	few	TRBJ2-1	16	CSVEDVVGTSYNEQFF	TGCAGCGTTGAAGATGTAGTAGGGACCTCCTACAATGAGCAGTTCTTC
TRBV18	NA	few	TRBJ1-1	15	CASSPGLSMNTEAFF	TGTGCCAGCTCACCAGGCCTCTCTATGAACACTGAAGCTTTCTTT
TRBV29-1	NA	many	TRBJ2-7	13	CSVERAGPYEQYF	TGCAGCGTTGAACGAGCAGGGCCCTACGAGCAGTACTTC
TRBV5-1	NA	many	TRBJ1-1	13	CASSYSDTTEAFF	TGCGCCAGCAGCTACAGCGACACTACTGAAGCTTTCTTT
TRBV20-1	NA	many	TRBJ2-7	13	CSASAGLGYEQYF	TGCAGTGCTAGTGCGGGACTGGGGTACGAGCAGTACTTC
TRBV10-3	NA	NA	TRBJ2-7	14	CAITGDYERGEQYF	TGTGCCATCACAGGGGACTATGAGCGGGGCGAGCAGTACTTC
TRBV20-1	TRBD1	many	TRBJ1-4	14	CSARSGGYNEKLFF	TGCAGTGCTAGATCAGGGGGCTATAATGAAAAACTGTTTTTT
TRBV27	TRBD2	few	TRBJ2-2	18	CASSFGLAGGNRAGELFF	TGTGCCAGCAGTTTCGGACTAGCGGGAGGTAATCGGGCCGGGGAGCTGTTTTTT
TRBV7-9	TRBD2	few	TRBJ2-4	14	CASSPRERKNIQYF	TGTGCCAGCAGCCCGCGGGAGAGGAAAAACATTCAGTACTTC
TRBV11-2	NA	NA	TRBJ2-2	14	CASSQGTFTGELFF	TGTGCCAGCAGCCAGGGGACATTCACCGGGGAGCTGTTTTTT
TRBV10-2	NA	many	TRBJ2-7	12	CATLPGSYEQYF	TGCGCCACTCTGCCGGGGTCCTACGAGCAGTACTTC